Given below is one T cell receptor (beta chain) in context. In its sample, this clonotype was seen a few times. Its binding antigen is unknown. Base qualities were left out, and no much larger clone turns up one base away. The data are from a study of T cells in Graves' hyperthyroidism and ophthalmopathy (dated by TCRdb to between 2018 and 2020). As for the study more broadly: Peripheral blood samples were taken at the time of initial diagnosis, prior to any treatment. A discovery cohort of about 95 patients, 43 with Graves' ophthalmopathy and more than 55 with stable Graves' hyperthyroidism, was used to find distinguishing TCR V-J signatures. Prospective prediction of ophthalmopathy was tested in an independent validation cohort of 18 to 20 hyperthyroidism patients and 15 to 17 patients who later progressed to ophthalmopathy. For training and testing, the 80 to 100 patients in the discovery cohort were randomly divided in a 7:3 ratio. Thyroid tissue and blood T-cell repertoires from six Graves' hyperthyroidism patients were also compared in the study. After blood sampling, hyperthyroidism patients were treated with methimazole at a starting dose of 30 mg daily, and ophthalmopathy patients were treated with high-dose intravenous methylprednisolone. According to the paper, TCR Vbeta CDR3 sequencing was carried out on roughly 130 peripheral blood samples, which came from approximately 43 ophthalmopathy, roughly 75 hyperthyroidism and about 17 progressor patients. Results the study describes overall, beyond this receptor: Ophthalmopathy was separated from stable hyperthyroidism by a 13 V-J signature model, with 85% to 90% sensitivity and about 84% specificity obtained in cross-validation and 80%/75% obtained in testing. Most expanded thyroid clonotypes (frequency above 0.001) were also found in blood, which suggests that blood repertoires may mirror thyroid immune responses. No statistical method was used to fix the sample size in advance, and group allocation was not hidden from the investigators. During validation, the model predicted progression to ophthalmopathy a median of around six months ahead of onset, with almost 71% sensitivity and around 73% specificity.

Amplification of TCR beta CDR3 regions was carried out from RNA transcripts. For the first round of RT-PCR on the TCR CDR3, the HTBI primer set was used together with the Qiagen OneStep RT-PCR kit. Libraries were constructed in a second round of multiplex PCR, after which size selection and purification were performed. Paired-end sequencing of the libraries was performed with 100 bp reads on an Illumina HiSeq2000. The paper's data handling went like this. SOAPnuke was used to process the raw data, throwing out any read that contained adapters or uncalled bases, had a mean Phred below 15, or lacked an exact constant-primer or identifier match. COPE v1.2.5 was used to merge high-quality paired reads, and clonotypes were defined as unique nucleotide sequences. MiTCR v1.1 was used to align clonotypes to the IMGT TRBV, TRBD and TRBJ reference segments. Analysis was restricted to V-J combinations with a frequency above 0.0001, which covered roughly 99% of repertoires. A TCS score was defined as the ratio of F50 (clonal expansion) to E x V (chaos), with BLOSUM62-based TCRdist applied between CDR3 peptides within each V-J. Welch's t-statistics and random forest reduced 500 to 650 V-J features to 13, which were used in a naive Bayes classifier (R e1071). TCRdb's own reprocessing of the public reads used fastp at Q25 and MiXCR and kept productive beta chains. All rows with the same CDR3 protein become a single entry with the most common DNA and genes. These V and J calls originate from TCRdb's pipeline instead of the authors' own analysis. Across this sample there are more than 650,000 distinct CDR3 sequences, with 11% to 15% seen only once. Roughly 10% of the sample rests with the top ten.

Stable Graves' hyperthyroidism was defined as no progression to ophthalmopathy during 18 months of follow-up. Hyperthyroidism patients were newly diagnosed, with disease duration under 2 months, and aged 18 to 65 years. The study excluded patients with uncontrolled infections, other autoimmune diseases, pregnancy or lactation. Diagnoses were based on clinical symptoms, serum thyroxine and TRAb, thyroid ultrasound and orbital computed tomography. PBMCs were isolated from 8 to 10 ml of fresh peripheral blood by Ficoll-Paque density gradient centrifugation. Total RNA was extracted using Trizol reagent, and RNA quality was assessed on an Agilent 2100 Bioanalyzer. Trimming takes 5 bases from V and 5 bases from J, and the germline ends sit 18 bases apart. The cysteine opens and the phenylalanine closes a CDR3 of 16 amino acids. This entry keeps only the CDR3 DNA: 48 bases, framed from base 1. CDR1 and CDR2, looked up from the germline V gene, are MNHNS and SASEGT.

Material for sequencing was blood. The receptor chain draws on TRBV6-1 and TRBJ2-2; the D gene is not confidently resolved. This sequence originates from a woman younger than 30 with Graves' hyperthyroidism. Here is the DNA: TGTGCCAGCAGTACCGGCTTTCAAAAACGGACCGGGGAGCTGTTTTTT. Its protein is CASSTGFQKRTGELFF.